What follows are 9 T cell receptor beta chains derived from one specimen sequenced in a study of T-cell memory formation after mild COVID-19. TCRdb re-derived calls from the 5' RACE reads in MiXCR, one entry per CDR3 protein. The table records 170,000 or so distinct CDR3 sequences, 25% to 40% of them present only once. Sequencing was carried out using PBMCs or a T cell subset sorted from them (not recorded which). These receptors were taken from an adult woman who had mild COVID-19 (a few samples of this study predate the infection). Cell type and time point are not known.

This clonotype has only a few counts. The rearrangement joins TRBV3-1 to TRBJ2-5, with unresolved D. This CDR3 is 12 amino acids long. The V and J ends lost 1 base and 4 bases respectively, with 4 bases between them. Germline CDR1 reads LGHDT; CDR2 reads YNNKEL (reference sequence). CDR3 region: CASSQGGETQYF. The DNA of the CDR3 is TGTGCCAGCAGCCAAGGAGGAGAGACCCAGTACTTC.

This clonotype was observed a handful of times. This chain links TRBV28 with TRBJ2-7; 8 nucleotides agree with TRBD1. The V gene end was trimmed by 5 bases and the J gene end by 6 bases; junction bases not matched to a gene: 15. Looked up from germline, CDR1 is MDHEN and CDR2 is SYDVKM. The CDR3 has 16 amino acids. CDR3 loop: CASSPQGLQGAGEQYF. The CDR3, as DNA: TGTGCCAGCAGTCCCCAAGGGCTTCAGGGGGCAGGCGAGCAGTACTTC.

This sequence joins TRBV12-3 or TRBV12-4 and TRBJ1-1; tentative D call: TRBD1 (5 bases). The length of the CDR3 is 13 residues. Trimming removed 7 bases at V and 5 bases at J, with 14 bases between. As DNA, the CDR3 is TGTGCCAGCATCTGGGGGGGGGAAACTGAAGCTTTCTTT. This gives the protein CASIWGGETEAFF.

This sequence joins TRBV4-1 and TRBJ1-1; D is possibly TRBD1 (5 bases). Germline V gene lookup returns CDR1 MGHRA and CDR2 YSYEKL. Trimming took off 0 bases at V and 4 bases at J, with 15 bases between the two ends. The CDR3 is made up of 16 amino acids. The CDR3 here is CASSQDPRAGGTEAFF. The CDR3 DNA sequence: TGCGCCAGCAGCCAAGATCCCAGGGCCGGGGGCACTGAAGCTTTCTTT.

This clonotype was seen once. This sequence joins TRBV7-2 and TRBJ2-5, with 8 nucleotides matching TRBD1. The trim removed 5 bases at V and 2 bases at J, leaving 10 bases unmatched. The CDR3 runs 16 residues. The V gene's germline CDR1 is SGHTA and CDR2 FQGNSA. This CDR3 is CASSPQSDRGQETQYF. The CDR3 nucleotides read TGTGCCAGCAGCCCCCAATCCGACAGGGGACAAGAGACCCAGTACTTC.

The chain has TRBV7-3 and TRBJ2-1, with D perhaps matching TRBD2 (6 bases). This CDR3 is 14 amino acids long. The V end lost 0 bases, the J end lost 9 bases, and 12 bases lay between the germline ends. CDR1 is SGHTA and CDR2 is FQGTGA in the germline V gene. The CDR3 sequence is CASSLTTSSGEQFF. For the CDR3, the DNA is TGTGCCAGCAGCTTAACCACTAGCTCCGGTGAGCAGTTCTTC. The full variable domain, with the rest looked up from reference TRBV7-3 and TRBJ2-1, is GAGVSQTPSNKVTEKGKYVELRCDPISGHTALYWYRQSLGQGPEFLIYFQGTGAADDSGLPNDRFFAVRPEGSVSTLKIQRTERGDSAVYLCASSLTTSSGEQFFGPGTRLTVL.

The chain couples TRBV5-1 to TRBJ2-5, with 7 bases aligning to TRBD1. This CDR3 contains 15 residues. V was clipped by 4 bases and J by 1 base; unmatched bases: 7. The germline CDR1 and CDR2 sequences are SGHRS and YFSETQ. The DNA for the CDR3 is TGCGCCAGCAGCGAAGGCGACAGGGCCCAAGAGACCCAGTACTTC. Protein: CASSEGDRAQETQYF.

CDR3 residues: CATREAGDTQYF. Here the CDR3 DNA reads TGTGCCACCCGGGAGGCCGGAGATACGCAGTATTTT. The chain uses TRBV10-3 and TRBJ2-3; 7 bases are a match to TRBD2. The V gene end was trimmed by 10 bases and the J gene end by 5 bases; junction bases not matched to a gene: 6. Germline assignment: CDR1 ENHRY and CDR2 SYGVKD. The CDR3 is made up of 12 amino acids.

This clonotype was seen at least ten times. The chain links TRBV13 to TRBJ2-7; D is perhaps TRBD2 (5 bases). The CDR3 is 15 amino acids. Germline V gene sequence: CDR1 PRHDT, CDR2 FYEKMQ (reference sequence). Between the trimmed V and J ends, which lost 5 bases and 3 bases, there was a span of 17 bases. The CDR3 loop reads CASSLASGTYYEQYF. The CDR3 DNA reads as TGTGCCAGCAGCCTAGCTTCGGGAACCTACTACGAGCAGTACTTC. The full variable domain, with the rest looked up from reference TRBV13 and TRBJ2-7, is AAGVIQSPRHLIKEKRETATLKCYPIPRHDTVYWYQQGPGQDPQFLISFYEKMQSDKGSIPDRFSAQQFSDYHSELNMSSLELGDSALYFCASSLASGTYYEQYFGPGTRLTVT.